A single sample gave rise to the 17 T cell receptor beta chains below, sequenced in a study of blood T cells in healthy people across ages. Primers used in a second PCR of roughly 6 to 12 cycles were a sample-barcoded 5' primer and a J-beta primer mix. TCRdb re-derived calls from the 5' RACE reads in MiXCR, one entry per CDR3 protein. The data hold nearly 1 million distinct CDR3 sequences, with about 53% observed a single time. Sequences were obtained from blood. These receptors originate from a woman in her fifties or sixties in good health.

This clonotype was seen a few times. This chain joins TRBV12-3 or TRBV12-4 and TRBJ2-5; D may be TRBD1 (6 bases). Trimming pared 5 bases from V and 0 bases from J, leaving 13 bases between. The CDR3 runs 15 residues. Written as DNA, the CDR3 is TGTGCCAGCAGTAACGGTAACAGGGACCAAGAGACCCAGTACTTC. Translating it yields CASSNGNRDQETQYF.

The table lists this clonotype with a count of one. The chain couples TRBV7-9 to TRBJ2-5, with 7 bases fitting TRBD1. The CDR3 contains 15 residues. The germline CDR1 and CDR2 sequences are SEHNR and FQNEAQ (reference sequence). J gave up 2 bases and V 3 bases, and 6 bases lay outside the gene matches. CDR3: CASSFRGTDQETQYF. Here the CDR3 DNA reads TGTGCCAGCAGCTTCCGTGGGACAGATCAAGAGACCCAGTACTTC.

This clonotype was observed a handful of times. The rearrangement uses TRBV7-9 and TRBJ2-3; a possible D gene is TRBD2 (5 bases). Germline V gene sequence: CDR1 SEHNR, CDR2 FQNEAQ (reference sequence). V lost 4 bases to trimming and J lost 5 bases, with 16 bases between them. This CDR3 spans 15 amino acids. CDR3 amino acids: CASSSGLPWGDTQYF. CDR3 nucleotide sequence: TGTGCCAGCAGCTCCGGACTCCCCTGGGGAGATACGCAGTATTTT.

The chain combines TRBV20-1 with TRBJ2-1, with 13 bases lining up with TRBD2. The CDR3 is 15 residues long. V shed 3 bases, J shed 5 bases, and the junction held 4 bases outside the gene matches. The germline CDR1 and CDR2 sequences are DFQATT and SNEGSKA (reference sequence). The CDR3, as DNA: TGCAGTGCTAGTGGGACTAGCGGGACTGACAATGAGCAGTTCTTC. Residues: CSASGTSGTDNEQFF.

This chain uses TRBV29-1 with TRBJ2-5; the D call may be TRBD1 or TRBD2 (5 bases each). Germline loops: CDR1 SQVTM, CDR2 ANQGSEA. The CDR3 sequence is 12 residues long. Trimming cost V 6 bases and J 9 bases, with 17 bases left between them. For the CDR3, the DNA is TGCAGCGTCGAGGGACGCCTCAAAGCCCAGTACTTC. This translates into CSVEGRLKAQYF.

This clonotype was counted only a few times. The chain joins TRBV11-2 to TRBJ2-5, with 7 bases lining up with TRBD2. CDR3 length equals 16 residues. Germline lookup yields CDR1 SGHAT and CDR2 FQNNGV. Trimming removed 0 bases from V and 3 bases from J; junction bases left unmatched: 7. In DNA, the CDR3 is TGTGCCAGCAGCTTAGATAGTAGACTAGCCGAAGAGACCCAGTACTTC. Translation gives CASSLDSRLAEETQYF. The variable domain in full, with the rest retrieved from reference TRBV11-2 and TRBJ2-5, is EAGVAQSPRYKIIEKRQSVAFWCNPISGHATLYWYQQILGQGPKLLIQFQNNGVVDDSQLPKDRFSAERLKGVDSTLKIQPAKLEDSAVYLCASSLDSRLAEETQYFGPGTRLLVL.

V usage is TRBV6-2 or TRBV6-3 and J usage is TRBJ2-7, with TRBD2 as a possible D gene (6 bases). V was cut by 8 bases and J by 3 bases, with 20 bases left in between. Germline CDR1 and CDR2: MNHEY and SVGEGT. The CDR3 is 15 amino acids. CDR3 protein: CASQPRRERSYEQYF. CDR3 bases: TGTGCCAGCCAGCCAAGGCGGGAAAGAAGCTACGAGCAGTACTTC.

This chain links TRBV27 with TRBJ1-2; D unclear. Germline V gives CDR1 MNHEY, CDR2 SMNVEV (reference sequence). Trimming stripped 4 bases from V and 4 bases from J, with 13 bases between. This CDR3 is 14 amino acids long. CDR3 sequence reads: CASSSTLGGYGYTF. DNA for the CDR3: TGTGCCAGCAGTTCCACCCTCGGCGGCTATGGCTACACCTTC.

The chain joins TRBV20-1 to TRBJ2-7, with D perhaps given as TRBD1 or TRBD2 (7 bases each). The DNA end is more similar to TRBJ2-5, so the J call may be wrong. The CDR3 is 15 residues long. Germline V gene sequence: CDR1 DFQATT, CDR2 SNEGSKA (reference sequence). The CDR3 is CSARSGEGASETQYF. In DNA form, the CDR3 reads TGCAGTGCTAGATCCGGGGAGGGGGCGTCAGAGACCCAGTACTTC.

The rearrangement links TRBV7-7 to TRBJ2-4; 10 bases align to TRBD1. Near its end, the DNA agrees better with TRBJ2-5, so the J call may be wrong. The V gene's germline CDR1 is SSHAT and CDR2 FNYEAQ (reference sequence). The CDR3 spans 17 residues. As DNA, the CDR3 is TGTGCCAGCAGCCGCCGACCAGGACAGGGGGTCCAAGAGACCCAGTACTTC. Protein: CASSRRPGQGVQETQYF.

The CDR3 nucleotides read TGTGCCAGCAGCGTAGTAGCGGGACGACCCGGGGAGCTGTTTTTT. Protein sequence: CASSVVAGRPGELFF. This chain uses TRBV9 with TRBJ2-2, with 8 bases matching TRBD2. Germline CDR1 is SGDLS and CDR2 is YYNGEE. Losses at the gene ends were 0 bases for V and 6 bases for J; bases not matched to a gene: 4. The CDR3 is made up of 15 amino acids.

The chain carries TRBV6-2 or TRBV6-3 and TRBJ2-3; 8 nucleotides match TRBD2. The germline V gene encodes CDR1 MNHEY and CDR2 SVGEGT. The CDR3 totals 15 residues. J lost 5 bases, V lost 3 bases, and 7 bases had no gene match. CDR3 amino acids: CASSYFGRAQDTQYF. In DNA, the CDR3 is TGTGCCAGCAGTTATTTCGGGAGGGCCCAAGATACGCAGTATTTT.

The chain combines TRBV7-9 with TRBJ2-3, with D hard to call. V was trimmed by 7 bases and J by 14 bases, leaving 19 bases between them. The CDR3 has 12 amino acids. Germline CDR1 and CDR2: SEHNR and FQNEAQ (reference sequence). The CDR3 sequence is CASTNKTKRLYF. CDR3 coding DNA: TGTGCCAGCACCAATAAAACTAAACGACTGTATTTT.

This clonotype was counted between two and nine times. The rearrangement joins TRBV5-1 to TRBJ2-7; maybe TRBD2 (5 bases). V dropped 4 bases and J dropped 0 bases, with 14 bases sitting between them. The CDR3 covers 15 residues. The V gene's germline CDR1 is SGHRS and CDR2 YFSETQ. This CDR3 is CASSLQVGSSYEQYF. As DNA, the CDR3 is TGCGCCAGCAGCCTGCAAGTGGGGAGCTCCTACGAGCAGTACTTC.

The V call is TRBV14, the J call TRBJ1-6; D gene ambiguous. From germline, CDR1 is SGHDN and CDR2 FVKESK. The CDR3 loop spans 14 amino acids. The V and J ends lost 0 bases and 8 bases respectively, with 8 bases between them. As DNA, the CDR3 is TGTGCCAGCAGCCAAGAACTGGGGTATTCACCCCTCCACTTT. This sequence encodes CASSQELGYSPLHF.

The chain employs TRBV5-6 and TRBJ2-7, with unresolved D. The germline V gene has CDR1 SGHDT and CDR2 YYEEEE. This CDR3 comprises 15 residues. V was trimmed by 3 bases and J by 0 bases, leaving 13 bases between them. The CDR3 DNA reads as TGTGCCAGCAGCTCATATCCCGACCTCTCCTACGAGCAGTACTTC. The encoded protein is CASSSYPDLSYEQYF.

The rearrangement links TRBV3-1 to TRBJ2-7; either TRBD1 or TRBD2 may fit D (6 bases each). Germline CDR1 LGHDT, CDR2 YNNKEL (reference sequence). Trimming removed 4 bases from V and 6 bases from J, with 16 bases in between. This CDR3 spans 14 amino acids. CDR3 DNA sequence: TGTGCCAGCAGCCGGGACACCCTGGGGGGCGAGCAGTACTTC. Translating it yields CASSRDTLGGEQYF.